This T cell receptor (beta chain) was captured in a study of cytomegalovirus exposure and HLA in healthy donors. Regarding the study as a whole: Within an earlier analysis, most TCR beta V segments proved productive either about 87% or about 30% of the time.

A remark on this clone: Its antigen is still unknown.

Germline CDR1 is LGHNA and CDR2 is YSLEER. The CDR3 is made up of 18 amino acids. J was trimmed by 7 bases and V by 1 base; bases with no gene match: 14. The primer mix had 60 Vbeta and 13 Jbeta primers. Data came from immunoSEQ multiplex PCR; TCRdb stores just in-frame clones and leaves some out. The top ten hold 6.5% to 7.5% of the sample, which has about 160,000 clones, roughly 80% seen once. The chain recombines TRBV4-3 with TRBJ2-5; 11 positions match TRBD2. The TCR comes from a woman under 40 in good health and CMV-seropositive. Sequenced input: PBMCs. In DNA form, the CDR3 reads TGCGCCAGCAGCCAAGTTCCAACTAGCGGGGGTTTGGTTACGACCCAGTACTTC. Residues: CASSQVPTSGGLVTTQYF.